This is a list of T cell receptor beta chains from one sample in a study of blood T cell repertoires in COVID-19. The data were produced by immunoSEQ multiplex PCR, yet TCRdb's version contains in-frame clones alone and is incomplete. The sample consists of some 300,000 clones, around 87% of them appearing once. The specimen was peripheral blood. All receptors derive from a middle-aged woman with COVID-19, enrolled during active disease. The CDR3 runs from the conserved cysteine through the conserved F or W. The D gene is left open where the match is weak. Rows give clone size only sometimes, using once, few, many, or a class for an expanded clone.

cdr3_nt: TGCGCCAGCAGCCAAGATCTCCAGTTCAATCAGCCCCAGCATTTT
cdr3_aa: CASSQDLQFNQPQHF
j_call: TRBJ1-5
d_call: NA
clone_size: NA
cdr3_length: 15
v_call: TRBV4-3

cdr3_nt: TGTGCCAGCAGCCCACTAGCGGGAGAGGTCAATGAGCAGTTCTTC
cdr3_aa: CASSPLAGEVNEQFF
j_call: TRBJ2-1
d_call: TRBD2
clone_size: NA
cdr3_length: 15
v_call: TRBV5-6

cdr3_nt: TGTGCCAGCTCCCTTCGAGCGGATAACTATGGCTACACCTTC
cdr3_aa: CASSLRADNYGYTF
j_call: TRBJ1-2
d_call: NA
clone_size: NA
cdr3_length: 14
v_call: TRBV18

cdr3_nt: TGCGCCAGCAGCCAAGGACTAGGGTCCGACGAGCAGTACTTC
cdr3_aa: CASSQGLGSDEQYF
j_call: TRBJ2-7
d_call: NA
clone_size: NA
cdr3_length: 14
v_call: TRBV4-3

cdr3_nt: TGCGCCAGCAGCTTCCAGGGGGCCGGGGACTATGGCTACACCTTC
cdr3_aa: CASSFQGAGDYGYTF
j_call: TRBJ1-2
d_call: TRBD1
clone_size: NA
cdr3_length: 15
v_call: TRBV5-1

cdr3_nt: TGTGCCAGCATCGATATCGGGACACCCTTTTTTTATCCCCACTACGAGCAGTACTTC
cdr3_aa: CASIDIGTPFFYPHYEQYF
j_call: TRBJ2-7
d_call: NA
clone_size: NA
cdr3_length: 19
v_call: TRBV21-1

cdr3_nt: TGTGCCTGGAGTAGCCAGGGTTCGGTCTTCAATCAGCCCCAGCATTTT
cdr3_aa: CAWSSQGSVFNQPQHF
j_call: TRBJ1-5
d_call: NA
clone_size: once
cdr3_length: 16
v_call: TRBV30

cdr3_nt: TGTGCCAGCAGCGGACAGGTCCAAGAGACCCAGTACTTC
cdr3_aa: CASSGQVQETQYF
j_call: TRBJ2-5
d_call: TRBD1
clone_size: NA
cdr3_length: 13
v_call: TRBV6-2/TRBV6-3

cdr3_nt: TGTGCCAGCAGCCGACTGGGGGGGAACACCGGGGAGCTGTTTTTT
cdr3_aa: CASSRLGGNTGELFF
j_call: TRBJ2-2
d_call: NA
clone_size: NA
cdr3_length: 15
v_call: TRBV3-1/TRBV3-2

cdr3_nt: TGTGCCAGCAGTTTATGGGCTGGCGGAACAGGGTTCATGAACACTGAAGCTTTCTTT
cdr3_aa: CASSLWAGGTGFMNTEAFF
j_call: TRBJ1-1
d_call: NA
clone_size: NA
cdr3_length: 19
v_call: TRBV28

cdr3_nt: TGTGCCAGCTCACCAAAAGACAGGGCCGGAGGGAACGAGCAGTACTTC
cdr3_aa: CASSPKDRAGGNEQYF
j_call: TRBJ2-7
d_call: NA
clone_size: NA
cdr3_length: 16
v_call: TRBV18

cdr3_nt: TGTGCCAGTAGCCCTGGAGGGAGTTCTTTAGACTACACCTTC
cdr3_aa: CASSPGGSSLDYTF
j_call: TRBJ1-2
d_call: NA
clone_size: NA
cdr3_length: 14
v_call: TRBV19

cdr3_nt: TGCGCCAGCAGCCAAGCTCGGACAGGGACCTTCTATGGCTACACCTTC
cdr3_aa: CASSQARTGTFYGYTF
j_call: TRBJ1-2
d_call: TRBD1
clone_size: NA
cdr3_length: 16
v_call: TRBV4-1

cdr3_nt: TGTGCCTGGAGGACGCGGCCCCGGGACACTGAAGCTTTCTTT
cdr3_aa: CAWRTRPRDTEAFF
j_call: TRBJ1-1
d_call: NA
clone_size: NA
cdr3_length: 14
v_call: TRBV30

cdr3_nt: TGTGCCTGGAGTCAGTCGGGAAAAGAGACCCAGTACTTC
cdr3_aa: CAWSQSGKETQYF
j_call: TRBJ2-5
d_call: NA
clone_size: NA
cdr3_length: 13
v_call: TRBV30

cdr3_nt: TGCGCCAGCTCGGGGCTAGCGGGAGGGGGCGAGCAGTACTTC
cdr3_aa: CASSGLAGGGEQYF
j_call: TRBJ2-7
d_call: TRBD2
clone_size: few
cdr3_length: 14
v_call: TRBV4-1

cdr3_nt: TGCGCCAGCAGCTTGGCGGGGCGGGGTGGCTACACCTTC
cdr3_aa: CASSLAGRGGYTF
j_call: TRBJ1-2
d_call: NA
clone_size: once
cdr3_length: 13
v_call: TRBV5-1

cdr3_nt: TGTGCCAGCAGTTCACCCTCGACTATGAACACTGAAGCTTTCTTT
cdr3_aa: CASSSPSTMNTEAFF
j_call: TRBJ1-1
d_call: NA
clone_size: NA
cdr3_length: 15
v_call: TRBV28

cdr3_nt: TGTGCCAGCAGCCTCCATGGGGACAGGTACTACGAGCAGTACTTC
cdr3_aa: CASSLHGDRYYEQYF
j_call: TRBJ2-7
d_call: TRBD1
clone_size: NA
cdr3_length: 15
v_call: TRBV5-4

cdr3_nt: TGTGCCAGCAGTGACAGGATCCAAGAGACCCAGTACTTC
cdr3_aa: CASSDRIQETQYF
j_call: TRBJ2-5
d_call: NA
clone_size: NA
cdr3_length: 13
v_call: TRBV2

cdr3_nt: TGTGCCAGCAGCCATACAGGGGCCAACTATGGCTACACCTTC
cdr3_aa: CASSHTGANYGYTF
j_call: TRBJ1-2
d_call: TRBD1
clone_size: NA
cdr3_length: 14
v_call: TRBV3-1/TRBV3-2

cdr3_nt: TGCGCCAGACCGGGGACAGGGAGGGTGAACACTGAAGCTTTCTTT
cdr3_aa: CARPGTGRVNTEAFF
j_call: TRBJ1-1
d_call: TRBD1
clone_size: few
cdr3_length: 15
v_call: TRBV5-1

cdr3_nt: TGTGCCAGCAACCCAGGGACAGTTTATTACGAGCAGTACTTC
cdr3_aa: CASNPGTVYYEQYF
j_call: TRBJ2-7
d_call: TRBD1
clone_size: NA
cdr3_length: 14
v_call: TRBV7-2

cdr3_nt: TGTGCCACCAGTGACGCGAAGACAGGGGACACTGAAGCTTTCTTT
cdr3_aa: CATSDAKTGDTEAFF
j_call: TRBJ1-1
d_call: TRBD1
clone_size: NA
cdr3_length: 15
v_call: TRBV24-1

cdr3_nt: TGTGCCAGCAGCCCAAGCCGGTACGAGCAGTACTTC
cdr3_aa: CASSPSRYEQYF
j_call: TRBJ2-7
d_call: NA
clone_size: NA
cdr3_length: 12
v_call: TRBV28

cdr3_nt: TGTGCCAGCAGTGGGGGCAGAAACTATGGCTACACCTTC
cdr3_aa: CASSGGRNYGYTF
j_call: TRBJ1-2
d_call: NA
clone_size: NA
cdr3_length: 13
v_call: TRBV2

cdr3_nt: TGTGCCAGCAGTCAGCCGGGGACAGGGCGGACAGATACGCAGTATTTT
cdr3_aa: CASSQPGTGRTDTQYF
j_call: TRBJ2-3
d_call: TRBD1
clone_size: NA
cdr3_length: 16
v_call: TRBV28

cdr3_nt: TGTGCCAGTAGTCCAACCCGGGACAGTGCTAGAGGGTTGGCCCTCCACTTT
cdr3_aa: CASSPTRDSARGLALHF
j_call: TRBJ1-6
d_call: TRBD1
clone_size: NA
cdr3_length: 17
v_call: TRBV19

cdr3_nt: TGTGCCAGCAGCTTAGTAGCAGGGGTAGGCTACACCTTC
cdr3_aa: CASSLVAGVGYTF
j_call: TRBJ1-2
d_call: NA
clone_size: NA
cdr3_length: 13
v_call: TRBV7-2

cdr3_nt: TGTGCCAGCTCACCTCTTCCACCAGCCACAGGGAACTATGGCTACACCTTC
cdr3_aa: CASSPLPPATGNYGYTF
j_call: TRBJ1-2
d_call: NA
clone_size: once
cdr3_length: 17
v_call: TRBV18

cdr3_nt: TGTGCCAGCAGTTTACATTCCTCTGGAAACACCATATATTTT
cdr3_aa: CASSLHSSGNTIYF
j_call: TRBJ1-3
d_call: NA
clone_size: NA
cdr3_length: 14
v_call: TRBV27

cdr3_nt: TGTGCCAGCAGCTCAGGACAGACCTATAATTCACCCCTCCACTTT
cdr3_aa: CASSSGQTYNSPLHF
j_call: TRBJ1-6
d_call: NA
clone_size: NA
cdr3_length: 15
v_call: TRBV7-2

cdr3_nt: TGTGCCAGCAGTTACTCTTCGTACAGCTATGGCTACACCTTC
cdr3_aa: CASSYSSYSYGYTF
j_call: TRBJ1-2
d_call: NA
clone_size: NA
cdr3_length: 14
v_call: TRBV6-2/TRBV6-3

cdr3_nt: TGTGCCAGCAGCTCAGCCGGGACAGGTGAATATGGCTACACCTTC
cdr3_aa: CASSSAGTGEYGYTF
j_call: TRBJ1-2
d_call: TRBD1
clone_size: NA
cdr3_length: 15
v_call: TRBV7-3

cdr3_nt: TGTGCCAGTAGTATGGGACTAGCGGGAGATGAGCAGTTCTTC
cdr3_aa: CASSMGLAGDEQFF
j_call: TRBJ2-1
d_call: TRBD2
clone_size: NA
cdr3_length: 14
v_call: TRBV19

cdr3_nt: TGCGCCAGCAGCTTGGCCGTCGCGAAGAAAGAGACCCAGTACTTC
cdr3_aa: CASSLAVAKKETQYF
j_call: TRBJ2-5
d_call: NA
clone_size: NA
cdr3_length: 15
v_call: TRBV5-1

cdr3_nt: TGTGCCAGCAGCGTGGAGGGACAGGGGTTTAACGAGCAGTTCTTC
cdr3_aa: CASSVEGQGFNEQFF
j_call: TRBJ2-1
d_call: TRBD1
clone_size: NA
cdr3_length: 15
v_call: TRBV9

cdr3_nt: TGTGCCAGCAGCTCCGTCCTGGGCGCTTTCTTT
cdr3_aa: CASSSVLGAFF
j_call: TRBJ1-1
d_call: NA
clone_size: NA
cdr3_length: 11
v_call: TRBV7-9

cdr3_nt: TGTGCCAGCAGTCCCCGGGTAGCGGGAGGCGTGTATTTT
cdr3_aa: CASSPRVAGGVYF
j_call: TRBJ2-3
d_call: TRBD2
clone_size: NA
cdr3_length: 13
v_call: TRBV6-6

cdr3_nt: TGTGCCAGCAGCCCCCTCGAGCAGTACTTC
cdr3_aa: CASSPLEQYF
j_call: TRBJ2-7
d_call: NA
clone_size: NA
cdr3_length: 10
v_call: TRBV3-1/TRBV3-2

cdr3_nt: TGTGCCAGCAGTTTATCAGGGTCAAATGAGCAGTTCTTC
cdr3_aa: CASSLSGSNEQFF
j_call: TRBJ2-1
d_call: NA
clone_size: NA
cdr3_length: 13
v_call: TRBV28

cdr3_nt: TGTGCCAGTAGTATAGCTAGCGTGCCCTCTGGGGCCAACGTCCTGACTTTC
cdr3_aa: CASSIASVPSGANVLTF
j_call: TRBJ2-6
d_call: NA
clone_size: NA
cdr3_length: 17
v_call: TRBV19

cdr3_nt: TGTGCCAGTAGTATCTATAGCGGGAGCGGAGAGCAGTACTTC
cdr3_aa: CASSIYSGSGEQYF
j_call: TRBJ2-7
d_call: TRBD2
clone_size: NA
cdr3_length: 14
v_call: TRBV19

cdr3_nt: TGTGCCTGGAGTGTACCCAGCGTCGTTAACTATGGCTACACCTTC
cdr3_aa: CAWSVPSVVNYGYTF
j_call: TRBJ1-2
d_call: NA
clone_size: NA
cdr3_length: 15
v_call: TRBV30